This T cell receptor (beta chain) was documented in a study of cytomegalovirus exposure and HLA in healthy donors. This CDR3 has 15 residues. Germline V lookup: CDR1 MNHEY, CDR2 SVGAGI. Trimming at V came to 4 bases and at J to 3 bases, leaving 2 bases not matched to a gene. When sampled, the donors appeared nominally healthy, though they likely had unrecorded immune exposures. The PCR employed 60 Vbeta primers together with 13 Jbeta primers. The assay was immunoSEQ multiplex PCR, and TCRdb's table has in-frame clones only and misses some. The table shows approximately 130,000 clones, with about 83% occurring only once.

The clonotype originates from a man aged 30 to 45 in good health and CMV-seronegative. Sequenced input: PBMCs. The V gene is TRBV6-5, the J gene TRBJ2-4, with 11 bases that match TRBD1. In DNA, the CDR3 is TGTGCCAGCAGTTCCGGGACAGGGGGCAAAAACATTCAGTACTTC. Protein: CASSSGTGGKNIQYF.